The source of this T cell receptor (beta chain) is a study of T cells after yellow fever vaccination. Deletions cut 3 bases from V and 8 bases from J, with 17 bases between. CDR3 size: 15 residues. Germline V gene lookup returns CDR1 SGHAT and CDR2 FQNNGV. TCRdb reprocessed the 5' RACE reads via MiXCR and lists one record per CDR3 protein. The data show 610,000 or so distinct CDR3 sequences, roughly an eighth seen once. The TCR originated in a man aged 25-45 years who received the YFV17D yellow fever vaccine. Sequenced here: PBMCs, sampled on the day of the yellow fever booster vaccination. V and J are TRBV11-2 and TRBJ2-1; D ambiguous. The CDR3 spells CASSLALAFNDEQFF. CDR3 DNA sequence: TGTGCCAGCAGCTTGGCTTTGGCCTTTAATGATGAGCAGTTCTTC.